One and the same sample provided the 11 T cell receptor beta chains below, sequenced in a study of early T cells in non-severe SARS-CoV-2 infection. Via MiXCR, TCRdb re-called the 5' RACE reads, giving one row per CDR3 protein. Of some 40,000 distinct CDR3 sequences detected, roughly 4% appear once; the ten largest clones hold 9% to 10%. The sample was whole blood. The receptors were sampled from an adult who was a healthcare worker with PCR-confirmed SARS-CoV-2 infection or an uninfected control (not recorded which).

This clonotype was seen a handful of times. This chain uses TRBV28 with TRBJ1-5; D is undetermined. Germline lookup yields CDR1 MDHEN and CDR2 SYDVKM. CDR3 size: 14 residues. The germline V and J ends were trimmed by 5 bases and 1 base, with 9 bases remaining between them. Here the CDR3 reads CASSPLPSNQPQHF. For the CDR3, the DNA is TGTGCCAGCAGTCCTCTCCCCAGCAATCAGCCCCAGCATTTT.

The table lists this clonotype with many counts. This chain uses TRBV20-1 with TRBJ2-2; 7 nucleotides match TRBD1. Germline values: CDR1 DFQATT, CDR2 SNEGSKA (reference sequence). Trimming cost V 6 bases and J 1 base; bases outside gene matches: 11. The CDR3 spans 16 residues. The CDR3 loop is CSASGQAGRNTGELFF. CDR3 bases: TGCAGTGCCAGTGGACAGGCAGGAAGGAACACCGGGGAGCTGTTTTTT.

The table lists this clonotype with many counts. The chain joins TRBV20-1 to TRBJ1-1; TRBD1 might be the D (5 bases). Germline V gene sequence: CDR1 DFQATT, CDR2 SNEGSKA (reference sequence). The V end lost 3 bases, the J end lost 1 base, and 9 bases lay between the germline ends. CDR3 length: 13 residues. In DNA, the CDR3 is TGCAGTGCTAGTAGGGACTCGAACACTGAAGCTTTCTTT. This translates into CSASRDSNTEAFF.

This clonotype was observed many times. The chain is built from TRBV3-1 and TRBJ1-2; D might be TRBD1 (5 bases). Between the trimmed V and J ends, which lost 4 bases and 4 bases, there was a span of 16 bases. Germline lookup yields CDR1 LGHDT and CDR2 YNNKEL (reference sequence). CDR3 length: 15 residues. The CDR3 coding sequence is TGTGCCAGCAGCCGCGGCGGGGCCGGGGGCTATGGCTACACCTTC. Its translation: CASSRGGAGGYGYTF.

This clonotype turned up a few times. The gene calls are TRBV7-9 and TRBJ2-7, with D tentatively TRBD2 (5 bases). The germline V gene encodes CDR1 SEHNR and CDR2 FQNEAQ (reference sequence). This CDR3 comprises 12 residues. The ends were cut back, 4 bases at V and 5 bases at J, with 9 bases in the middle. The CDR3 nucleotides read TGTGCCAGCAGCTCTAAGAGGGACGAGCAGTACTTC. Encoded protein: CASSSKRDEQYF. The whole variable domain, filled in from reference TRBV7-9 and TRBJ2-7, reads DTGVSQNPRHKITKRGQNVTFRCDPISEHNRLYWYRQTLGQGPEFLTYFQNEAQLEKSRLLSDRFSAERPKGSFSTLEIQRTEQGDSAMYLCASSSKRDEQYFGPGTRLTVT.

This clonotype has ten or more counts. V is TRBV5-8 and J is TRBJ1-5; D is unresolved. This CDR3 comprises 13 residues. V was trimmed by 2 bases and J by 3 bases, leaving 6 bases between them. Germline CDR1 and CDR2: SGHTS and YDEGEE. This CDR3 is CASSLSPNQPQHF. The DNA of the CDR3 is TGTGCCAGCAGCTTAAGCCCCAATCAGCCCCAGCATTTT.

In its sample, this clonotype was seen many times. The chain uses TRBV24-1 and TRBJ2-2, with 10 bases identical to TRBD1. This CDR3 region has 16 residues. Unmatched junction bases numbered 6, after V lost 5 bases and J lost 4 bases. The V gene's germline CDR1 is KGHDR and CDR2 SFDVKD. CDR3 nucleotides: TGTGCCACCAGTGCGGTGGGACAGGGGATCACCGGGGAGCTGTTTTTT. Amino acid sequence: CATSAVGQGITGELFF.

This clonotype is medium-sized in the sample. The CDR3 sequence is CASSAGPEPNQPQHF. CDR3 bases: TGTGCCAGCAGCGCAGGCCCCGAACCCAATCAGCCCCAGCATTTT. The rearrangement links TRBV9 to TRBJ1-5; D remains ambiguous. Trimming took off 3 bases at V and 3 bases at J, with 13 bases between the two ends. CDR3 length: 15 residues. Germline CDR1 and CDR2: SGDLS and YYNGEE. The variable domain in full, completed from reference TRBV9 and TRBJ1-5, reads DSGVTQTPKHLITATGQRVTLRCSPRSGDLSVYWYQQSLDQGLQFLIQYYNGEERAKGNILERFSAQQFPDLHSELNLSSLELGDSALYFCASSAGPEPNQPQHFGDGTRLSIL.

This clonotype was counted many times. V is TRBV18 and J is TRBJ1-1; 7 bases match TRBD1. Germline V CDR1 and CDR2: KGHSH, LQKENI. The V gene end was trimmed by 8 bases and the J gene end by 0 bases; junction bases not matched to a gene: 12. This CDR3 spans 16 amino acids. CDR3 DNA sequence: TGTGCCAGCACAAGCTCTGGACAGGTAATGAACACTGAAGCTTTCTTT. Translation gives CASTSSGQVMNTEAFF.

The table lists this clonotype with many counts. A read error may account for a junction end that differs from germline. The rearrangement links TRBV15 to TRBJ1-2; the match to TRBD1 covers 7 bases. The germline V gene encodes CDR1 LNHNV and CDR2 YYDKDF (reference sequence). This CDR3 contains 14 residues. The DNA of the CDR3 is TGTGCCACCAGCGGAGAGGGACAGCACTATGGCTACACCTTC. It encodes CATSGEGQHYGYTF.

This clonotype was detected many times. This chain joins TRBV7-3 and TRBJ1-1, with D uncertain. CDR3 length: 13 residues. The ends were cut back, 3 bases at V and 5 bases at J, with 10 bases in the middle. Germline-derived CDR1 and CDR2 are SGHTA and FQGTGA. This CDR3 reads CASSLDGRTEAFF. DNA of the CDR3: TGTGCCAGCAGCTTGGACGGCCGGACTGAAGCTTTCTTT.